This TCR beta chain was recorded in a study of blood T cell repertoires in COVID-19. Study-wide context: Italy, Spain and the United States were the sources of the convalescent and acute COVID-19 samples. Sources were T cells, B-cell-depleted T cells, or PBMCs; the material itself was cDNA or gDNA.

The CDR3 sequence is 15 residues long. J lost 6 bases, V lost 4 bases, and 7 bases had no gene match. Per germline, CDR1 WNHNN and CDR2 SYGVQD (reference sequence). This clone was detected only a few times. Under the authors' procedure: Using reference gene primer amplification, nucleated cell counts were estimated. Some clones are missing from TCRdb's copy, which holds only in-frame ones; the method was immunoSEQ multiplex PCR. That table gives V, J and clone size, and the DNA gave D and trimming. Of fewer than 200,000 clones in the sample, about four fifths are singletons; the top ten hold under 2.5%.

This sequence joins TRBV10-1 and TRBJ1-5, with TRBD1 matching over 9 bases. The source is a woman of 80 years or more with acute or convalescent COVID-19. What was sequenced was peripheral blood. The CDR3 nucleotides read TGCGCCAGCAGTGTTGTGACAGGGGGAAGTCAGCCCCAGCATTTT. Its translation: CASSVVTGGSQPQHF.